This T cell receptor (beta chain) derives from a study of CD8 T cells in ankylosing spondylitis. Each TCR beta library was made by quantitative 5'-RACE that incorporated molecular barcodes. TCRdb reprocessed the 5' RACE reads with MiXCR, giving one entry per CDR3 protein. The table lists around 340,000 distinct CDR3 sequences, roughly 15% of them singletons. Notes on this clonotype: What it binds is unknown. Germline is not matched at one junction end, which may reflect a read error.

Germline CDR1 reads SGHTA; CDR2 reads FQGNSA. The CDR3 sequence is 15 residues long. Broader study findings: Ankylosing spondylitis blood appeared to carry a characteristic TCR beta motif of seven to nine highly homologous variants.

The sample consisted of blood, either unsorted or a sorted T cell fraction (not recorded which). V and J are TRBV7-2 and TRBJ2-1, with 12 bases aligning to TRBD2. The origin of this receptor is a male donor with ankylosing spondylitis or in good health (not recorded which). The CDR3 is CASSLAGGQYNEQFF. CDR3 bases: TGTGCCAGCAGCCTAGCGGGGGGGCAGTACAATGAGCAGTTCTTC.